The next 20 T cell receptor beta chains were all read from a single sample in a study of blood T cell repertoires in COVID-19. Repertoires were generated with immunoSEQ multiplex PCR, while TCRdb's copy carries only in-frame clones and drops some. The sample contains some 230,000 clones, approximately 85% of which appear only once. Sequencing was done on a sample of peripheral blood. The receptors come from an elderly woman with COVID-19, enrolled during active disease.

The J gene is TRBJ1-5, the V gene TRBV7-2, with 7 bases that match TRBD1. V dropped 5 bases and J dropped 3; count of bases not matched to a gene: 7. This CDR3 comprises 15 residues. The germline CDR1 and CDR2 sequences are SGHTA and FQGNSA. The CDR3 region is CASSPLGGNNQPQHF. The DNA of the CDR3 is TGTGCCAGCAGCCCGCTAGGGGGCAACAATCAGCCCCAGCATTTT.

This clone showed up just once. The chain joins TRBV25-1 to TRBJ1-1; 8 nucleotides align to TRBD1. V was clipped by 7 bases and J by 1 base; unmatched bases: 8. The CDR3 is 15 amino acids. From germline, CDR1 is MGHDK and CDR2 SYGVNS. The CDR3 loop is CASTWQGARNTEAFF. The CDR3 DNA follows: TGTGCCAGCACCTGGCAGGGGGCTCGGAACACTGAAGCTTTCTTT.

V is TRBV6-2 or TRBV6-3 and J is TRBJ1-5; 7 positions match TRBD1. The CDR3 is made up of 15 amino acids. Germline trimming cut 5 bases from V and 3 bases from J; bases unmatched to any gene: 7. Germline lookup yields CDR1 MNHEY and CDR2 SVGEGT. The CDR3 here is CASSPRGSSNQPQHF. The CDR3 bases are TGTGCCAGCAGTCCCAGGGGGTCCTCCAATCAGCCCCAGCATTTT.

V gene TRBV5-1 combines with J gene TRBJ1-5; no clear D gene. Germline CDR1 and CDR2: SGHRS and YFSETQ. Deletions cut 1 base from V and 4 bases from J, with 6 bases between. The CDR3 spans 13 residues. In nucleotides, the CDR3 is TGCGCCAGCAGCTTGCTCCCGAATCAGCCCCAGCATTTT. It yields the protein CASSLLPNQPQHF.

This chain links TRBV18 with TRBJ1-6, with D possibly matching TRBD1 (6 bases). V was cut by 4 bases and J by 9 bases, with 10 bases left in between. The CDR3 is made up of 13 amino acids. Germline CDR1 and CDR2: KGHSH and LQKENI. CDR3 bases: TGTGCCAGCTCACAACAGGGCAGTTCACCCCTCCACTTT. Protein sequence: CASSQQGSSPLHF.

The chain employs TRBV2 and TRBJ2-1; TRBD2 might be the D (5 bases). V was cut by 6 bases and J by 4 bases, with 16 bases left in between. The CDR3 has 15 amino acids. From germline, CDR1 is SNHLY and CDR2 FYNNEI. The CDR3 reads CASSRLAGLYNEQFF. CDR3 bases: TGTGCCAGCAGCCGCTTGGCGGGTCTATACAATGAGCAGTTCTTC.

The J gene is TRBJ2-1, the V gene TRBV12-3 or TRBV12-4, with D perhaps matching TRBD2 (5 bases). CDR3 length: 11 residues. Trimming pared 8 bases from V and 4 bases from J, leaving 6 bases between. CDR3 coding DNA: TGTGCCAGCCTAGCTTACAATGAGCAGTTCTTC. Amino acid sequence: CASLAYNEQFF.

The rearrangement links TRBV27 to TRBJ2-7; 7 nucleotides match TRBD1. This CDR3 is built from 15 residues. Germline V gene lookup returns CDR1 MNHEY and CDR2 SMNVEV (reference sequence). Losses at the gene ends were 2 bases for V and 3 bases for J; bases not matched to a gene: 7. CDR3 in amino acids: CASSLAGTANYEQYF. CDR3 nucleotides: TGTGCCAGCAGTTTAGCCGGGACAGCTAACTACGAGCAGTACTTC.

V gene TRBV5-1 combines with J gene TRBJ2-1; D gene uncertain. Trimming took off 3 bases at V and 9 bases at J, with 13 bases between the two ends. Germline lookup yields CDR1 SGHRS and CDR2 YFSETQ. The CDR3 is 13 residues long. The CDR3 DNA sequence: TGCGCCAGCAGCTCCTACGGTAGTGGTGAGCAGTTCTTC. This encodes CASSSYGSGEQFF.

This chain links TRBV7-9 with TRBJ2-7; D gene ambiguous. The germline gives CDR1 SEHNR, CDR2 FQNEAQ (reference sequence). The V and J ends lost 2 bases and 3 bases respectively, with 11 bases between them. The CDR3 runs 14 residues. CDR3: CASSLLRIGYEQYF. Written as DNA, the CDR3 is TGTGCCAGCAGCTTACTCAGGATCGGCTACGAGCAGTACTTC.

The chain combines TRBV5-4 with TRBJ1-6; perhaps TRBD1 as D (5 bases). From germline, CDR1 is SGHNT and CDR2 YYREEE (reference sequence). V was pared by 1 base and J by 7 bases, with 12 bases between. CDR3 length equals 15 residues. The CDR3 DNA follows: TGTGCCAGCAGCTTGACGGGGACTACGAATTCACCCCTCCACTTT. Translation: CASSLTGTTNSPLHF. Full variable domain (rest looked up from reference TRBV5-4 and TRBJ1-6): ETGVTQSPTHLIKTRGQQVTLRCSSQSGHNTVSWYQQALGQGPQFIFQYYREEENGRGNFPPRFSGLQFPNYSSELNVNALELDDSALYLCASSLTGTTNSPLHFGNGTRLTVT.

The CDR3: CASSLIRQNTEAFF. The CDR3 nucleotides are TGTGCCAGCTCACTGATCCGACAGAACACTGAAGCTTTCTTT. This sequence joins TRBV18 and TRBJ1-1, with unresolved D. This CDR3 is 14 amino acids long. V was trimmed by 4 bases and J by 1 base, leaving 10 bases between them. CDR1 and CDR2 (germline): KGHSH, LQKENI.

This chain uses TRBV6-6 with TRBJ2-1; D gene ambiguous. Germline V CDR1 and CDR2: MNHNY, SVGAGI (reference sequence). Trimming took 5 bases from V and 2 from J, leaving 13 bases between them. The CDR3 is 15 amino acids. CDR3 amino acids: CASSPSSAAYNEQFF. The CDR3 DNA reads TGTGCCAGCAGTCCCTCTAGTGCCGCCTACAATGAGCAGTTCTTC.

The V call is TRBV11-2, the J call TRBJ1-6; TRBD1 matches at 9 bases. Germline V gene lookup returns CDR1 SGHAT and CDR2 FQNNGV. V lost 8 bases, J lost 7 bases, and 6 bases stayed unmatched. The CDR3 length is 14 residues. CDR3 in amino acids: CASGGDRVNSPLHF. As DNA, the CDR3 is TGTGCCAGCGGGGGGGACAGGGTAAATTCACCCCTCCACTTT.

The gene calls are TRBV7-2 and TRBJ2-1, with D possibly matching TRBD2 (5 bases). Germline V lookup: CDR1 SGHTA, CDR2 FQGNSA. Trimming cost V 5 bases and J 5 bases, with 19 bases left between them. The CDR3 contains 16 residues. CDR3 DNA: TGTGCCAGCAGCCCCCCCGGGAAAAGCGGCCACAATGAGCAGTTCTTC. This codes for CASSPPGKSGHNEQFF.

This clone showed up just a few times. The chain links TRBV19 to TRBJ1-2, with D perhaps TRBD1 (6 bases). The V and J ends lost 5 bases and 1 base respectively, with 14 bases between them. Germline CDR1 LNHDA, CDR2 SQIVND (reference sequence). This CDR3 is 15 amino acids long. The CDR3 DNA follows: TGTGCCAGTAGTGTACTGACAGGAGTTAACTATGGCTACACCTTC. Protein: CASSVLTGVNYGYTF.

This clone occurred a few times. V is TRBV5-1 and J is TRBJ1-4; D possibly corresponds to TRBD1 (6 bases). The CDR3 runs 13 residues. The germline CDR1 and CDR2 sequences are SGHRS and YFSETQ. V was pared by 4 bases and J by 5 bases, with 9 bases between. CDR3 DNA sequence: TGCGCCAGCAGCACAGGACAGAATGAAAAACTGTTTTTT. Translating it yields CASSTGQNEKLFF.

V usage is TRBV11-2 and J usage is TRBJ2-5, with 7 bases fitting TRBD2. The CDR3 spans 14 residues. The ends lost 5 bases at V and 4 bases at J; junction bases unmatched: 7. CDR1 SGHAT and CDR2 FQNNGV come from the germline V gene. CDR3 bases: TGTGCCAGCAGCCGCTCGGGAGGCCCAGAGACCCAGTACTTC. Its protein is CASSRSGGPETQYF.

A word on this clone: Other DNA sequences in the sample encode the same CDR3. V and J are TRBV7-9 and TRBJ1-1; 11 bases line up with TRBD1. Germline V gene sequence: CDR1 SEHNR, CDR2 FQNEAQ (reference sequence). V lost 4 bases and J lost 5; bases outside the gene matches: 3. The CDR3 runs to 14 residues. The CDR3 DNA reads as TGTGCCAGCAGCTCGGGACAGGGGGAGACTGAAGCTTTCTTT. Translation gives CASSSGQGETEAFF.

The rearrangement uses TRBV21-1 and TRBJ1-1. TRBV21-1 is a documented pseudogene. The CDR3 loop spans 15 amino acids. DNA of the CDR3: TGTGCCAGCAGCAAAGCAACCCCTCGGGACACTGAAGCTTTCTTT. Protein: CASSKATPRDTEAFF.